This paragraph reports one TCR beta chain. These data belong to a study of shared clonotypes between healthy human individuals. The overall study: A donor's plate count was three for CD4 naive and three for CD4 memory; CD8 naive had two and CD8 memory one.

The V gene's germline CDR1 is SGDLS and CDR2 YYNGEE. The CDR3 extends over 14 amino acids. J was trimmed by 9 bases and V by 3 bases; bases with no gene match: 4. The method was immunoSEQ multiplex PCR; TCRdb's version includes in-frame clones alone and lacks a portion of them. In the table there are fewer than 3 million clones, just under 95% of which are singletons. This TCR derives from a man aged 18-30 years in good health. Some clones in this sample may be carry-over from other donors' samples. The chain carries TRBV9 and TRBJ2-1, with 12 bases identical to TRBD2. The sample comprised naive CD4+ T cells from PBMCs. The subset: CD45RA+ positively selected. The CDR3 DNA is TGTGCCAGCAGCGCAGGACTAGCGGGATCTGAGCAGTTCTTC. Encoded protein: CASSAGLAGSEQFF.